The subject of this entry is one T cell receptor beta chain. Its cognate antigen is unknown. This sample was taken from a study of T cell repertoires in cytomegalovirus infection. Study information: Shared public TCR beta signatures pointed to both CMV infection and a matching HLA type.

TCRdb ran MiXCR on the reads and lists one entry per CDR3 protein. The sample has approximately 630,000 distinct CDR3 sequences, 20% to 25% seen once. Overall study results and limits: Based on cumulative public TCR beta family frequency, carriers of CMV plus the relevant HLA were identified. Ex vivo, HLA-C-restricted CMV-specific TCR beta clonotypes prevailed over the rest of the response.

CDR1 PRHDT and CDR2 FYEKMQ come from the germline V gene (reference sequence). This CDR3 is built from 13 residues. The source is a human donor in good health (CMV status not recorded). Some clones in this sample may be carry-over from other donors' samples. The source material was CD8+ T cells from PBMCs. The chain uses TRBV13 and TRBJ2-7; the D is unclear. The CDR3 is CVSSLATSYEQYV. In DNA form, the CDR3 reads TGTGTCAGCAGCTTAGCTACCTCCTACGAGCAGTACGTC.